This TCR beta chain was sequenced during a study of radiation and T cells in renal cell carcinoma (dated by TCRdb to about 2020). For the wider study: The samples were obtained from a clinical trial, where primary renal cell carcinomas were treated with 15 Gy stereotactic body radiation therapy and then removed by nephrectomy 4 weeks afterward. A total of roughly 3,900,000 unique CDR3 nucleotide sequences, encoding around 2.7 million unique CDR3 amino acid sequences, were found across all 50 or so samples. TCR beta sequencing covered around 50 samples in total, comprising about 26 tumors and roughly 27 peripheral blood samples.

Study-level results and caveats: Because the trial had a single-armed design, the trial could not examine how radiation dose or scheduling affected the TCR repertoire. In blood, the top tumor clonotypes increased between baseline and 2 weeks post-radiation and then shrank by 4 weeks, which suggests that tumor-resident clones expanded only transiently. Blood repertoire dynamics were not followed beyond 4 weeks after treatment. No pretreatment tumor biopsies were available, so the baseline intratumoral presence of clonotypes could not be determined.

This clone was detected only a few times. It has no known antigen specificity. Base qualities are not at hand, and no much larger clone is one base apart. In light of the paper, this sample's time point label describes: baseline pretreatment blood. The sample's treatment or condition, from its label and the paper: 15 Gy SBRT to primary tumor, nephrectomy 4 weeks later. To follow tumor-enriched clonotypes, serial peripheral blood was collected from radiation-treated patients at baseline and at 2 weeks and 4 weeks after SBRT. Renal cell carcinoma with clear cell pathology was present in all patients. The QIAamp DNA Blood Mini Kit (Qiagen) was used to prepare genomic DNA for TCR sequencing. Only samples passing all quality control checks were included in the analyses. Following the manufacturer's recommendations, the immunoSEQ kit was used to generate TCR beta libraries from genomic DNA. To prepare libraries, a first multiplex PCR with proprietary primers was run, followed by a second PCR that added unique barcodes, and a bead cleanup was done after each round. A positive control reaction and a negative control reaction, both provided in the kit, were run with every batch of samples. The final libraries underwent checking on an Agilent 4200 TapeStation D1000 ScreenTape, volumetric pooling, and quantification by qPCR. Sequencing ran on an Illumina NextSeq500 with a MidOutput 150-cycle cartridge, using 156 Read1 and 15 Index1 cycles with kit custom primers. The pooled library was loaded at 1.0 pM, with a roughly 18% PhiX control spiked in. As for how the authors treated the data: The vendor-processed data were analyzed in R, and a clonotype was defined as all T cells that share the same CDR3 nucleotide sequence. In the clone abundance analyses, frequencies were normalized to the 10,000 most abundant clones in each sample. Public T cell clones, averaging fewer than five per sample, were removed before analysis. Tumor-enriched and baseline blood-enriched clonotypes were defined by at least a 32-fold difference in abundance between compartments. A beta-binomial differential abundance model was applied to find clonotypes that expanded or contracted between blood time points. Tumor-blood repertoire similarity was measured with the Baroni-Urbani and Buser coefficient, and group comparisons used two-tailed Wilcoxon tests in R. This is the immuneACCESS table as TCRdb keeps it, with only in-frame sequences that have V and J called. A part of the clones is gone; compared with another copy, unresolved V genes explain less than half, and the rest is unexplained. The V and J calls and the clone size are those of that table, but D and trimming were determined from the DNA. This sample is represented by under 65,000 clones; around 72% of them were singletons. The ten largest clones add up to 6% to 9.5% of the sample.

This specimen consisted of blood, obtained from a patient whose treatment included radiotherapy and nephrectomy. The origin of this receptor is a man between 60 and 70 years old with renal cell carcinoma.

Read as DNA, the sequence is TGTGCCACCTCCGCAGACAGGGTGGGTCGGGGCAATCAGCCCCAGCATTTT. It specifies CATSADRVGRGNQPQHF. The sequence links TRBV15 to TRBJ1-5; 7 bases in between match TRBD1. Unmatched junction bases come to 15, with V trimmed by 8 bases and J by 2 bases. CDR1 and CDR2 are read off the germline V gene (reference sequence) as LNHNV and YYDKDF. Counted from cysteine to phenylalanine, this CDR3 has 17 amino acids. Only the CDR3 portion is preserved as DNA: 51 bases, with reading frame beginning at the first base.